This T cell receptor (beta chain) came from a study of T-cell reconstitution after alpha-beta-depleted transplantation in children. Construction of the TCRbeta library involved unique molecular identifiers. TCRdb used MiXCR to reprocess the PCR reads, holding one entry per CDR3 protein. The repertoire has more than 4,500 distinct CDR3 sequences, under 30% of them found once; the top ten carry approximately 35%. CDR1 is MNHNS, CDR2 SASEGT, per germline. This CDR3 contains 14 residues. Trimming took 7 bases from V and 2 from J, leaving 14 bases between them. This clonotype showed up just a few times. Antigen specificity is unknown. Study-wide findings and caveats: It was surviving recipient T cells and thymic progenitors that gave some patients high TCRbeta diversity at day 60. Most T-cell counts and diversity one year after the transplant came from T cells that were newly produced. Reports say that about two months after transplant, the alpha-beta T cells came out of several hundred graft clones that had expanded.

V is TRBV6-1 and J is TRBJ1-1, with TRBD1 as a possible D gene (5 bases). Sequences were derived from PBMCs, mostly from graft donor cells, sampled 60 days after TCRalphabeta/CD19-depleted stem cell transplant. The TCR sequence derives from a male patient between 2 and 15 years old who had a stem cell transplant for acute lymphoblastic leukemia, so the T cells may come from the graft donor. As DNA, the CDR3 is TGTGCCAGCACCCGGGGCAGGCACAACACTGAAGCTTTCTTT. It is translated as CASTRGRHNTEAFF.